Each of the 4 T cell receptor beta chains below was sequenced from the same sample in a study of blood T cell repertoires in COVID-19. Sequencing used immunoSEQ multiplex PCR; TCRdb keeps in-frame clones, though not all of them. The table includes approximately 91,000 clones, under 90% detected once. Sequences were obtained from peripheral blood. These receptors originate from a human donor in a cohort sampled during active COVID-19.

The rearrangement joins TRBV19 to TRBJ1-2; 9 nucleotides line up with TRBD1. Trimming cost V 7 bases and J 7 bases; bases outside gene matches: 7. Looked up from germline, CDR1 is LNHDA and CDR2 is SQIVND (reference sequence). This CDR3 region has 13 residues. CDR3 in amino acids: CASKGTGRIGYTF. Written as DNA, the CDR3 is TGTGCCAGTAAGGGGACAGGGAGGATTGGCTACACCTTC.

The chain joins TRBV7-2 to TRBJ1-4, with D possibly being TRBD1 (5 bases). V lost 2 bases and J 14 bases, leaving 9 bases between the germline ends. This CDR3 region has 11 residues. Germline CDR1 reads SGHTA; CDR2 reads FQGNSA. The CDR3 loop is CASSLNRQLFF. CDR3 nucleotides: TGTGCCAGCAGCTTAAACAGGCAGCTGTTTTTT.

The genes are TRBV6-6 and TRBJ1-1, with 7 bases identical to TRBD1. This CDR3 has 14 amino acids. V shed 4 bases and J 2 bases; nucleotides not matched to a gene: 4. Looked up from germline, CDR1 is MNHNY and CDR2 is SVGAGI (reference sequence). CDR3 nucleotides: TGTGCCAGCAGTTCACACAGGGGTAACACTGAAGCTTTCTTT. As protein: CASSSHRGNTEAFF.

The CDR3 loop reads CASSTGYEQYF. For the CDR3, the DNA is TGTGCCAGTTCGACAGGCTACGAGCAGTACTTC. V usage is TRBV19 and J usage is TRBJ2-7; the D gene is possibly TRBD1 (6 bases). Germline CDR1 and CDR2: LNHDA and SQIVND (reference sequence). V was pared by 8 bases and J by 3 bases, with 8 bases between. The CDR3 is 11 residues long. Full variable domain (outside the CDR3, taken from reference TRBV19 and TRBJ2-7): DGGITQSPKYLFRKEGQNVTLSCEQNLNHDAMYWYRQDPGQGLRLIYYSQIVNDFQKGDIAEGYSVSREKKESFPLTVTSAQKNPTAFYLCASSTGYEQYFGPGTRLTVT.